Following are 9 T cell receptor beta chains from one sample sequenced in a study of T cells in Graves' hyperthyroidism and ophthalmopathy. The investigators amplified TCR beta CDR3 regions from RNA transcripts. A first-round RT-PCR of the TCR CDR3 used the HTBI primer set. Each CDR3 protein gets one entry after TCRdb re-called the multiplex PCR reads with MiXCR. The sample holds around 400,000 distinct CDR3 sequences; roughly 25% are singletons and the top ten take 73%. The sequencing sample was made of blood. These receptors were obtained from a man aged 50 or older with Graves' hyperthyroidism.

The chain links TRBV5-1 to TRBJ2-5; 10 bases are a match to TRBD1. CDR3 length: 16 residues. Germline V gene sequence: CDR1 SGHRS, CDR2 YFSETQ. V gave up 4 bases and J gave up 5 bases; unmatched junction bases: 11. The CDR3 sequence: CASSAGDRGRYETQYF. In nucleotides, the CDR3 is TGCGCCAGCAGCGCTGGAGACAGGGGGCGTTATGAGACCCAGTACTTC.

Ten or more counts support this clonotype. V gene TRBV12-3 or TRBV12-4 combines with J gene TRBJ2-7; 8 positions match TRBD2. V shed 5 bases and J 0 bases; nucleotides not matched to a gene: 6. The CDR3 consists of 15 residues. CDR3 amino acids: CASSHSGDRSYEQYF. The CDR3 DNA reads TGTGCCAGCAGTCATAGCGGGGACCGCTCCTACGAGCAGTACTTC.

V usage is TRBV24-1 and J usage is TRBJ2-3; TRBD1 agrees at 8 bases. The CDR3 runs to 13 residues. Germline lookup yields CDR1 KGHDR and CDR2 SFDVKD. Trimming cost V 12 bases and J 2 bases; bases outside gene matches: 6. CDR3 DNA sequence: TGTGCCGTCAGGGACAGGCCCACAGATACGCAGTATTTT. Translated, it gives CAVRDRPTDTQYF.

There are a few counts of this clonotype. The V and J genes are TRBV6-1 and TRBJ2-7; no definite D call. The V gene's germline CDR1 is MNHNS and CDR2 SASEGT. The CDR3 extends over 16 amino acids. The V end lost 1 base, the J end lost 2 bases, and 15 bases lay between the germline ends. The CDR3 loop is CASSEGLSRHTYEQYF. CDR3 nucleotides: TGTGCCAGCAGTGAAGGCTTGTCGCGGCACACCTACGAGCAGTACTTC.

This clonotype has at least ten counts. J is TRBJ2-1 and V is TRBV11-2; maybe TRBD2 (6 bases). Per germline, CDR1 SGHAT and CDR2 FQNNGV. The CDR3 has 15 residues. The germline V and J ends were trimmed by 5 bases and 4 bases, with 15 bases remaining between them. The CDR3 sequence is CASSPLADFYNEQFF. Written as DNA, the CDR3 is TGTGCCAGCAGCCCCTTAGCGGACTTTTACAATGAGCAGTTCTTC.

This clonotype has more than one count but fewer than ten. This chain joins TRBV7-2 and TRBJ1-1, with 9 bases matching TRBD1. V was clipped by 4 bases and J by 3 bases; unmatched bases: 9. Germline assignment: CDR1 SGHTA and CDR2 FQGNSA. This CDR3 comprises 16 residues. The DNA of the CDR3 is TGTGCCAGCAGCTCCTACAGGGGGCGTTGGGACACTGAAGCTTTCTTT. As protein: CASSSYRGRWDTEAFF.

The J gene is TRBJ2-5, the V gene TRBV12-3 or TRBV12-4, with D possibly TRBD1 on 6 matching bases. This CDR3 region has 16 residues. Between the trimmed V and J ends, which lost 5 bases and 7 bases, there was a span of 23 bases. Written as DNA, the CDR3 is TGTGCCAGCAGTCGGCCGTCACAGGGTGGCGGAGTGACCCAGTACTTC. Translated: CASSRPSQGGGVTQYF.

This clonotype has a count of ten or more. The CDR3 spells CSAGPMLGGGNEQFF. The CDR3 nucleotides are TGCAGTGCGGGGCCAATGCTAGGGGGCGGGAATGAGCAGTTCTTC. The chain employs TRBV20-1 and TRBJ2-1; 7 bases fit TRBD1. Germline V gene lookup returns CDR1 DFQATT and CDR2 SNEGSKA (reference sequence). This CDR3 is built from 15 residues. V was pared by 6 bases and J by 7 bases, with 15 bases of the junction left unmatched.

V and J are TRBV6-5 and TRBJ2-1, with 10 nucleotides matching TRBD2. Germline-derived CDR1 and CDR2 are MNHEY and SVGAGI. V shed 2 bases, J shed 8 bases, and the junction held 12 bases outside the gene matches. CDR3 size: 17 residues. The CDR3 sequence: CASSYAVLAGAAHEQFF. CDR3 sequence (DNA): TGTGCCAGCAGTTACGCGGTCCTAGCGGGAGCAGCCCATGAGCAGTTCTTC.